These 17 T cell receptor beta chains came from one sample sequenced in a study of T cell responses to AZD1222 COVID-19 vaccine. The table came from immunoSEQ multiplex PCR; TCRdb's copy has only in-frame clones and leaves some out. The repertoire has 120,000 or so clones, around 92% of them found once; the top ten carry approximately 1%. The material sequenced was peripheral blood, taken on day 0 of AZD1222 vaccination. Receptors were obtained from an adult in good health.

The gene calls are TRBV7-9 and TRBJ1-2; possibly TRBD1 for D (5 bases). V dropped 5 bases and J dropped 1 base, with 8 bases sitting between them. This CDR3 is built from 13 residues. CDR1 and CDR2 (germline): SEHNR, FQNEAQ (reference sequence). The CDR3 sequence is CASSQTVNYGYTF. The CDR3 region has the DNA TGTGCCAGCAGCCAGACAGTTAACTATGGCTACACCTTC.

The chain couples TRBV5-1 to TRBJ1-2; D unclear. CDR1 is SGHRS, CDR2 YFSETQ, per germline. The germline V and J ends were trimmed by 5 bases and 1 base, with 9 bases remaining between them. The CDR3 is 13 residues long. This CDR3 reads CASRPSDNYGYTF. CDR3 coding DNA: TGCGCCAGCAGGCCCTCGGATAACTATGGCTACACCTTC.

The rearrangement uses TRBV11-3 and TRBJ2-3; the D gene is possibly TRBD2 (6 bases). CDR1 is SGHNT and CDR2 is YENEEA in the germline V gene. Trimming took off 5 bases at V and 6 bases at J, with 18 bases between the two ends. CDR3 size: 15 residues. CDR3: CASSPPGLKVDTQYF. The CDR3 region has the DNA TGTGCCAGCAGCCCTCCGGGACTGAAGGTCGATACGCAGTATTTT.

The chain combines TRBV19 with TRBJ1-1; no definite D call. V lost 4 bases and J lost 1, with 7 bases in between. This CDR3 is built from 13 residues. Germline V CDR1 and CDR2: LNHDA, SQIVND (reference sequence). CDR3 DNA: TGTGCCAGTAGTAACAAAAGGAACACTGAAGCTTTCTTT. This codes for CASSNKRNTEAFF.

This sequence joins TRBV9 and TRBJ2-3; D uncertain. With 4 bases removed from V and 3 bases from J, the gap between germline ends came to 9 bases. Looked up from germline, CDR1 is SGDLS and CDR2 is YYNGEE. This CDR3 comprises 13 residues. The CDR3 nucleotides are TGTGCCAGCAGCCCCTCGAGGACAGATACGCAGTATTTT. This sequence encodes CASSPSRTDTQYF. The full variable domain, its missing parts supplied by reference TRBV9 and TRBJ2-3, is DSGVTQTPKHLITATGQRVTLRCSPRSGDLSVYWYQQSLDQGLQFLIQYYNGEERAKGNILERFSAQQFPDLHSELNLSSLELGDSALYFCASSPSRTDTQYFGPGTRLTVL.

This clone was seen only once. This sequence joins TRBV27 and TRBJ1-5; D may be TRBD1 (6 bases). The germline CDR1 and CDR2 sequences are MNHEY and SMNVEV (reference sequence). This CDR3 comprises 13 residues. The germline V and J ends were trimmed by 6 bases and 4 bases, with 10 bases remaining between them. The CDR3, as DNA: TGTGCCAGCAGATACAGGGTAAATCAGCCCCAGCATTTT. Its translation: CASRYRVNQPQHF.

This chain joins TRBV4-2 and TRBJ2-1; 7 nucleotides agree with TRBD2. V lost 1 base and J lost 0; bases outside the gene matches: 6. Germline V gene data show CDR1 as LGHNA and CDR2 as YNFKEQ. The CDR3 sequence is 17 residues long. The CDR3, as DNA: TGTGCCAGCAGCCAAGTCATTCCTAGCGGCTCCTACAATGAGCAGTTCTTC. Amino acid sequence: CASSQVIPSGSYNEQFF.

J is TRBJ2-7 and V is TRBV3-1 (or the pseudogene TRBV3-2), with D perhaps matching TRBD2 (6 bases). V lost 5 bases to trimming and J lost 6 bases, with 20 bases between them. Looked up from germline, CDR1 is LGHDT and CDR2 is YNNKEL (reference sequence). The CDR3 runs to 15 residues. CDR3 sequence (DNA): TGTGCCAGCAGCGATCGGGGGTTTAGGTCGGGCGAGCAGTACTTC. Its translation: CASSDRGFRSGEQYF.

This rearrangement joins TRBV4-1 to TRBJ1-2; D gene uncertain. Trimming pared 0 bases from V and 4 bases from J, leaving 3 bases between. The germline V gene encodes CDR1 MGHRA and CDR2 YSYEKL. CDR3 size: 12 residues. The CDR3 region has the DNA TGCGCCAGCAGCCAAGAGGGCTATGGCTACACCTTC. Protein: CASSQEGYGYTF.

J is TRBJ2-7 and V is TRBV19; 10 bases align to TRBD2. The V segment lost 3 bases and the J segment 2 bases; nucleotides outside the gene matches: 4. This CDR3 is built from 15 residues. Germline values: CDR1 LNHDA, CDR2 SQIVND (reference sequence). CDR3 residues: CASSIPAGGTYEQYF. DNA of the CDR3: TGTGCCAGTAGTATCCCAGCGGGAGGGACCTACGAGCAGTACTTC. The whole variable domain, remainder taken from reference TRBV19 and TRBJ2-7, is DGGITQSPKYLFRKEGQNVTLSCEQNLNHDAMYWYRQDPGQGLRLIYYSQIVNDFQKGDIAEGYSVSREKKESFPLTVTSAQKNPTAFYLCASSIPAGGTYEQYFGPGTRLTVT.

V and J are TRBV6-6 and TRBJ1-2; D is unclear. CDR1 is MNHNY, CDR2 SVGAGI, per germline (reference sequence). Trimming stripped 6 bases from V and 7 bases from J, with 18 bases between. This CDR3 has 14 residues. CDR3 DNA: TGTGCCAGCAGCCCGGCTCTCATACCACTTGGCTACACCTTC. Translating gives CASSPALIPLGYTF.

The V and J genes are TRBV12-3 or TRBV12-4 and TRBJ2-1; D ambiguous. The germline V and J ends were trimmed by 3 bases and 7 bases, with 10 bases remaining between them. The CDR3 runs 13 residues. The CDR3 coding sequence is TGTGCCAGCAGTTTCTCTAGGAGAAATGAGCAGTTCTTC. Residues: CASSFSRRNEQFF.

The rearrangement links TRBV6-5 to TRBJ1-1; D gene unclear. This CDR3 has 13 amino acids. Germline V gene data show CDR1 as MNHEY and CDR2 as SVGAGI. Trimming took 6 bases from V and 3 from J, leaving 11 bases between them. The CDR3 DNA follows: TGTGCCAGCAGCCGGGGAGAAGACACTGAAGCTTTCTTT. Its translation: CASSRGEDTEAFF.

The chain combines TRBV3-1 (or the pseudogene TRBV3-2) with TRBJ2-2; 10 nucleotides line up with TRBD2. Unmatched junction bases numbered 9, after V lost 4 bases and J lost 7 bases. CDR3 length: 16 residues. Germline loops: CDR1 LGHDT, CDR2 YNNKEL (reference sequence). CDR3 nucleotides: TGTGCCAGCAGCCCCAGCGGGGGGGGTTTCGGCGGGGAGCTGTTTTTT. Amino acid sequence: CASSPSGGGFGGELFF.

The rearrangement links TRBV18 to TRBJ2-1; D perhaps matches TRBD2 (6 bases). Trimming shortened V by 6 bases and J by 4 bases, and 19 bases separated the two germline ends. Germline V gives CDR1 KGHSH, CDR2 LQKENI. The CDR3 length is 16 residues. DNA for the CDR3: TGTGCCAGCTCGCAATTCACGGGCGGGAATTACAATGAGCAGTTCTTC. It translates to CASSQFTGGNYNEQFF.

The chain links TRBV6-5 to TRBJ1-5; D unresolved. V gave up 7 bases and J gave up 2 bases, with 15 bases separating them. The germline V gene has CDR1 MNHEY and CDR2 SVGAGI. The CDR3 has 15 residues. The CDR3 sequence is CASTMDVAGNQPQHF. The CDR3 coding sequence is TGTGCCAGCACCATGGATGTCGCCGGCAATCAGCCCCAGCATTTT.

The rearrangement joins TRBV28 to TRBJ1-1, with 10 bases that match TRBD1. Trimming removed 6 bases from V and 2 bases from J; junction bases left unmatched: 24. The CDR3 spans 21 residues. Germline V gives CDR1 MDHEN, CDR2 SYDVKM. CDR3 protein: CASSSTFFWTGGEHSNTEAFF. The CDR3 DNA is TGTGCCAGCAGCTCAACTTTTTTCTGGACAGGGGGAGAGCATTCAAACACTGAAGCTTTCTTT.